The 21 T cell receptor beta chains given below trace back to one sample, sequenced in a study of T-cell reconstitution after alpha-beta-depleted transplantation in children. A TCRbeta library incorporating unique molecular identifiers was prepared. TCRdb reanalysed the PCR reads using MiXCR and keeps one entry per CDR3 protein. The sample includes fewer than 1 million distinct CDR3 sequences, about 16% seen only once; the top ten take about 5%. The specimen was PBMCs, mostly from graft donor cells, collected 360 days after TCRalphabeta/CD19-depleted stem cell transplant. All receptors derive from a male patient between 10 and 17 years old who had a stem cell transplant for acute lymphoblastic leukemia, so the T cells may come from the graft donor.

This clonotype was observed many times. The chain combines TRBV5-4 with TRBJ2-1, with 10 bases aligning to TRBD2. CDR3 length: 15 residues. Per germline, CDR1 SGHNT and CDR2 YYREEE (reference sequence). V was pared by 2 bases and J by 9 bases, with 8 bases of the junction left unmatched. DNA for the CDR3: TGTGCCAGCAGCTTACTAGCGGGGTACTTGGGTGAGCAGTTCTTC. Protein product: CASSLLAGYLGEQFF.

The table lists this clonotype with a few counts. The gene calls are TRBV5-1 and TRBJ1-1, with D possibly matching TRBD1 (6 bases). Germline CDR1 SGHRS, CDR2 YFSETQ. The CDR3 length is 11 residues. V was clipped by 3 bases and J by 11 bases, with 11 bases between them. CDR3 in amino acids: CASSSSGEAFF. The CDR3 DNA sequence: TGCGCCAGCAGCTCCTCAGGGGAGGCTTTCTTT. Based on the CDR3 plus reference TRBV5-1 and TRBJ1-1, the full variable domain is KAGVTQTPRYLIKTRGQQVTLSCSPISGHRSVSWYQQTPGQGLQFLFEYFSETQRNKGNFPGRFSGRQFSNSRSEMNVSTLELGDSALYLCASSSSGEAFFGQGTRLTVV.

This chain uses TRBV12-3 or TRBV12-4 with TRBJ2-5; 7 bases align to TRBD2. This CDR3 has 14 residues. J gave up 5 bases and V 3 bases, and 6 bases lay outside the gene matches. This CDR3 reads CASSFGREWETQYF. The CDR3, as DNA: TGTGCCAGCAGTTTTGGGCGGGAGTGGGAGACCCAGTACTTC.

This clonotype was recorded at least ten times. The chain has TRBV21-1 and TRBJ2-2; the tabulated D call, TRBD1, remains unverified against the DNA. TRBV21-1 is listed as a pseudogene. This CDR3 region has 16 residues. CDR3 DNA sequence: TGTGCCAGCAGCAAAGCCCCTTCCAGGGGGCGGAGGGAGCTGTTTTTT. Amino acids: CASSKAPSRGRRELFF.

The rearrangement joins TRBV19 to TRBJ2-5, with D perhaps TRBD1 or TRBD2 (5 bases each). V shed 2 bases and J shed 4 bases, with 8 bases lying between them. CDR3 size: 13 residues. The germline gives CDR1 LNHDA, CDR2 SQIVND (reference sequence). DNA for the CDR3: TGTGCCAGTAGTATACAGAGGGGAGAGACCCAGTACTTC. It translates to CASSIQRGETQYF.

The J gene is TRBJ2-3, the V gene TRBV9, with 11 bases lining up with TRBD2. V lost 2 bases and J lost 2; bases outside the gene matches: 4. CDR3 size: 16 residues. The V gene's germline CDR1 is SGDLS and CDR2 YYNGEE. The CDR3 DNA is TGTGCCAGCAGCGTGGGGACTAGCGGACTCACAGATACGCAGTATTTT. It encodes CASSVGTSGLTDTQYF.

In this sample, this clonotype turned up a few times. The rearrangement uses TRBV29-1 and TRBJ1-2; 11 nucleotides align to TRBD1. J lost 4 bases, V lost 4 bases, and 8 bases had no gene match. Germline CDR1 is SQVTM and CDR2 is ANQGSEA. The CDR3 contains 15 residues. The CDR3 here is CSVGRTGGSFYGYTF. CDR3 nucleotide sequence: TGCAGCGTTGGCAGGACAGGGGGCTCGTTCTATGGCTACACCTTC.

The genes are TRBV15 and TRBJ1-1, with 10 nucleotides matching TRBD1. The length of the CDR3 is 15 residues. The trim removed 0 bases at V and 4 bases at J, leaving 2 bases unmatched. Germline V gene sequence: CDR1 LNHNV, CDR2 YYDKDF (reference sequence). Here the CDR3 DNA reads TGTGCCACCAGCAGAGATAGGACAGGGGGCACTGAAGCTTTCTTT. Translation: CATSRDRTGGTEAFF.

The chain is built from TRBV11-2 and TRBJ2-3; 7 bases align to TRBD2. The CDR3 sequence is 17 residues long. Germline CDR1 reads SGHAT; CDR2 reads FQNNGV. V lost 1 base and J lost 0; bases outside the gene matches: 7. CDR3 nucleotide sequence: TGTGCCAGCAGCTTAGGGGGGGGGATTTCTAGCACAGATACGCAGTATTTT. Protein product: CASSLGGGISSTDTQYF.

The rearrangement uses TRBV20-1 and TRBJ2-7; the match to TRBD1 covers 9 bases. V was pared by 5 bases and J by 0 bases, with 8 bases of the junction left unmatched. The germline V gene has CDR1 DFQATT and CDR2 SNEGSKA (reference sequence). This CDR3 is built from 15 residues. The CDR3 is CSARDRDRSSYEQYF. In DNA form, the CDR3 reads TGCAGTGCTCGGGACAGGGACAGGAGCTCCTACGAGCAGTACTTC.

In this sample, this clonotype turned up many times. The chain employs TRBV7-9 and TRBJ2-1; D is perhaps TRBD1 or TRBD2 (5 bases each). Germline V gives CDR1 SEHNR, CDR2 FQNEAQ (reference sequence). V lost 4 bases, J lost 0 bases, and 16 bases lay in between. The CDR3 is 17 amino acids. The CDR3 reads CASSSRRGRGSYNEQFF. CDR3 DNA: TGTGCCAGCAGCTCCAGAAGGGGACGCGGCTCCTACAATGAGCAGTTCTTC.

The chain uses TRBV27 and TRBJ1-2; TRBD1 aligns across 9 bases. Trimming removed 5 bases from V and 8 bases from J; junction bases left unmatched: 6. The CDR3 extends over 13 amino acids. Germline V gene sequence: CDR1 MNHEY, CDR2 SMNVEV (reference sequence). The CDR3 is CASSPWDREGYTF. The CDR3, as DNA: TGTGCCAGCAGTCCTTGGGACAGGGAGGGCTACACCTTC.

This clonotype was seen a few times. The chain employs TRBV7-6 and TRBJ2-7, with TRBD2 identical over 9 bases. This CDR3 has 16 residues. Trimming removed 5 bases from V and 0 bases from J; junction bases left unmatched: 8. Germline CDR1 and CDR2: SGHVS and FNYEAQ. In DNA, the CDR3 is TGTGCCAGCAGCCGCGGGAGTAGCGGGAGCTCCTACGAGCAGTACTTC. Protein sequence: CASSRGSSGSSYEQYF. The full variable domain, with the rest looked up from reference TRBV7-6 and TRBJ2-7, is GAGVSQSPRYKVTKRGQDVALRCDPISGHVSLYWYRQALGQGPEFLTYFNYEAQQDKSGLPNDRFSAERPEGSISTLTIQRTEQRDSAMYRCASSRGSSGSSYEQYFGPGTRLTVT.

This sequence joins TRBV5-1 and TRBJ2-4; no clear D. CDR3 length equals 15 residues. The germline V and J ends were trimmed by 0 bases and 2 bases, with 9 bases remaining between them. Germline assignment: CDR1 SGHRS and CDR2 YFSETQ. The CDR3 protein is CASSLDQLTKNIQYF. In DNA, the CDR3 is TGCGCCAGCAGCTTGGACCAGTTAACCAAAAACATTCAGTACTTC.

The chain carries TRBV5-1 and TRBJ2-1; D uncertain. The CDR3 is made up of 15 amino acids. Looked up from germline, CDR1 is SGHRS and CDR2 is YFSETQ. Trimming pared 0 bases from V and 10 bases from J, leaving 17 bases between. CDR3 sequence: CASSLAGHRSGEQFF. DNA for the CDR3: TGCGCCAGCAGCTTGGCCGGGCACCGGTCTGGCGAGCAGTTCTTC.

The chain carries TRBV5-1 and TRBJ2-3; D call uncertain. The germline gives CDR1 SGHRS, CDR2 YFSETQ. This CDR3 contains 15 residues. The germline V and J ends were trimmed by 4 bases and 3 bases, with 15 bases remaining between them. CDR3 in amino acids: CASSRVALRTDTQYF. CDR3 nucleotides: TGCGCCAGCAGCCGTGTGGCGTTGAGGACAGATACGCAGTATTTT.

This clonotype was detected a few times. This rearrangement joins TRBV23-1 to TRBJ2-1, with 12 bases matching TRBD2. TRBV23-1 is identified as an open reading frame with a role that is uncertain. This CDR3 spans 18 amino acids. Losses at the gene ends were 3 bases for V and 5 bases for J; bases not matched to a gene: 11. In DNA, the CDR3 is TGCGCCAGCAGTCACCCCCTCAGACTAGCGGGAGACCACAATGAGCAGTTCTTC. Its protein is CASSHPLRLAGDHNEQFF.

There are a few counts of this clonotype. The V call is TRBV12-3 or TRBV12-4, the J call TRBJ2-3; tentative D call: TRBD2 (6 bases). CDR3 length: 15 amino acids. V was clipped by 5 bases and J by 3 bases, with 15 bases between them. The CDR3 DNA sequence: TGTGCCAGCAGTCGCATCGGGAGTTTGACAGATACGCAGTATTTT. Protein: CASSRIGSLTDTQYF.

The chain is built from TRBV9 and TRBJ2-2, with D perhaps TRBD1 or TRBD2 (5 bases each). The CDR3 totals 15 residues. In germline, CDR1 is SGDLS, CDR2 YYNGEE. The V and J ends lost 3 bases and 0 bases respectively, with 9 bases between them. The CDR3, as DNA: TGTGCCAGCAGCGACGGGACGGCGAACACCGGGGAGCTGTTTTTT. This gives the protein CASSDGTANTGELFF.

This clonotype was seen repeatedly, ten times or more. The chain uses TRBV12-3 or TRBV12-4 and TRBJ2-5; TRBD1 matches at 7 bases. This CDR3 is built from 17 residues. Trimming took 3 bases from V and 1 from J; bases not matched to a gene: 11. The CDR3 spells CASSFGYRGSVQETQYF. The CDR3 nucleotides read TGTGCCAGCAGTTTCGGCTACAGGGGTTCCGTCCAAGAGACCCAGTACTTC.

The chain is built from TRBV13 and TRBJ2-7; 12 bases map to TRBD2. The ends lost 5 bases at V and 2 bases at J; junction bases unmatched: 1. Germline-derived CDR1 and CDR2 are PRHDT and FYEKMQ (reference sequence). The length of the CDR3 is 14 residues. The CDR3 DNA reads as TGTGCCAGCAGCGCTAGCGGGAGGGCCTACGAGCAGTACTTC. Amino acids: CASSASGRAYEQYF.